This T cell receptor (beta chain) stems from a study of neurological immune-mediated disorders. The study, taken as a whole, reports: The greatest degree of TCR clonal expansion was observed in HTLV-1-associated myelopathy, with the lowest in multiple sclerosis, below that of healthy controls.

Time point specified: longitudinal time-point 3. Unsorted libraries were prepared from 2 million PBMCs that had been stored at -80 C. Concerning this clonotype: The antigen remains unidentified.

The germline gives CDR1 KGHDR, CDR2 SFDVKD. Trimming took 7 bases from V and 1 from J, leaving 12 bases between them. This CDR3 region has 14 residues. With 10-nucleotide random UMIs, 5'RACE was used to make the cDNA. Via MiXCR, TCRdb re-called the 5' RACE reads, giving one row per CDR3 protein. The sample shows around 42,000 distinct CDR3 sequences, 13% of them seen only once. The chain recombines TRBV24-1 with TRBJ2-5; D might be TRBD2 (6 bases). Material: PBMCs. This clonotype was sampled from a man aged 25-45 years in good health. In DNA form, the CDR3 reads TGTGCCACCAGCAACCGGGACTCCCAAGAGACCCAGTACTTC. Its protein is CATSNRDSQETQYF.